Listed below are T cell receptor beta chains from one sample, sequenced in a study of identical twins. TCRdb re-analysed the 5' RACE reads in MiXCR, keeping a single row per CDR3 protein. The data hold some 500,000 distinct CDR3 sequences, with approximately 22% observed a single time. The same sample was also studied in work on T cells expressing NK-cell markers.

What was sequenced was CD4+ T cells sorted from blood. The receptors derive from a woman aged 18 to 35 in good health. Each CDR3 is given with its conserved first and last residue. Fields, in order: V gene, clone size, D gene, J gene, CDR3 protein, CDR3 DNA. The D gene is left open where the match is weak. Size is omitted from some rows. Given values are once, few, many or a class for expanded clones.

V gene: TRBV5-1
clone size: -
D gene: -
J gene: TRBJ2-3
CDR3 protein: CASSWGDSTDTQYF
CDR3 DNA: TGCGCCAGCAGCTGGGGGGACAGCACAGATACGCAGTATTTT

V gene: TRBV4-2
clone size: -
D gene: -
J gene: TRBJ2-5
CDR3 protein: CASSQELKMETQYF
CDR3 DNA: TGTGCCAGCAGCCAAGAGCTCAAGATGGAGACCCAGTACTTC

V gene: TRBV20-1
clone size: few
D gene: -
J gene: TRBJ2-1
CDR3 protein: CSAREDVTRAVQFF
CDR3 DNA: TGCAGTGCTAGAGAGGATGTAACTCGAGCGGTGCAGTTCTTC

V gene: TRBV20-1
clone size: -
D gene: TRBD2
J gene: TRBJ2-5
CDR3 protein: CSASVRAGGGETQYF
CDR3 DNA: TGCAGTGCTAGTGTCCGGGCGGGGGGAGGAGAGACCCAGTACTTC

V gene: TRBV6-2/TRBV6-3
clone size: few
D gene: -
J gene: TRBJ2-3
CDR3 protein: CASSFGGTTAFETDTQYF
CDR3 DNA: TGTGCCAGCAGTTTCGGCGGAACAACCGCCTTTGAGACAGATACGCAGTATTTT

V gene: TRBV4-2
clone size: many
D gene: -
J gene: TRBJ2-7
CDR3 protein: CASSQDLGYTNEQYF
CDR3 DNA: TGTGCCAGCAGCCAAGATTTGGGGTATACCAACGAGCAGTACTTC

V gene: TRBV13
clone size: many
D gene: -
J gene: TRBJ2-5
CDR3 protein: CASSSEGGTIQETQYF
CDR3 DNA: TGTGCCAGCAGCTCTGAAGGCGGGACGATCCAAGAGACCCAGTACTTC

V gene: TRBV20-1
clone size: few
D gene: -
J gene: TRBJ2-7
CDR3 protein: CSPSLRSGVMGEQYF
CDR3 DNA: TGCAGTCCCTCCTTAAGGAGTGGGGTTATGGGCGAGCAGTACTTC

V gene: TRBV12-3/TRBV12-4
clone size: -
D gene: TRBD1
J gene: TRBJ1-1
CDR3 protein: CASRGTGYTEAFF
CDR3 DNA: TGTGCCAGCAGGGGGACAGGGTACACTGAAGCTTTCTTT

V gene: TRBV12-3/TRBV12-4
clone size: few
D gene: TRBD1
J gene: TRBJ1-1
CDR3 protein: CASSLGQGMGTEAFF
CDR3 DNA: TGTGCCAGCAGTCTGGGACAGGGGATGGGCACTGAAGCTTTCTTT

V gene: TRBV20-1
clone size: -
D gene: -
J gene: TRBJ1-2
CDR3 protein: CSASDGPNYGYTF
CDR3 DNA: TGCAGTGCCTCCGACGGGCCAAACTATGGCTACACCTTC

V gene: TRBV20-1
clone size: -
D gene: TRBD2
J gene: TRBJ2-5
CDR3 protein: CSARGVAGSGETQYF
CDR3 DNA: TGCAGTGCTAGAGGGGTAGCGGGATCCGGAGAGACCCAGTACTTC

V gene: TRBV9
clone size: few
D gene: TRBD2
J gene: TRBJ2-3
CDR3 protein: CASNPGLAGTDTQYF
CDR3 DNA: TGTGCCAGCAACCCCGGACTAGCGGGCACAGATACGCAGTATTTT

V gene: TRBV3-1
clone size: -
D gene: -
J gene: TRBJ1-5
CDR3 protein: CASGQNSNQPQHF
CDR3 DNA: TGTGCCAGCGGACAGAATAGCAATCAGCCCCAGCATTTT

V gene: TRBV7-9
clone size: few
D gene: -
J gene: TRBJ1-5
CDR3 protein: CASSPSGGYSNQPQHF
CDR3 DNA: TGTGCCAGCAGCCCGTCCGGAGGATATAGCAATCAGCCCCAGCATTTT

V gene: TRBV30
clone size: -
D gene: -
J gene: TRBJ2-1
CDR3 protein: CAWSVSGGRNEQFF
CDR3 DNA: TGTGCCTGGAGTGTCTCCGGGGGCCGAAATGAGCAGTTCTTC

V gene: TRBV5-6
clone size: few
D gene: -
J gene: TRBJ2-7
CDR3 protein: CASSWREDRVGSYEQYF
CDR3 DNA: TGTGCCAGCAGCTGGAGGGAAGACAGGGTGGGATCCTACGAGCAGTACTTC

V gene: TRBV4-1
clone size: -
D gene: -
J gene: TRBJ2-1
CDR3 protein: CASSQLGRYNEQFF
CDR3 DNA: TGCGCCAGCAGCCAGCTGGGACGTTACAATGAGCAGTTCTTC

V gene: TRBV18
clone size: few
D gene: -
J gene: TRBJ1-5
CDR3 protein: CASSPGHRWGPQHF
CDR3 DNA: TGTGCCAGCTCACCGGGACATCGGTGGGGGCCCCAGCATTTT

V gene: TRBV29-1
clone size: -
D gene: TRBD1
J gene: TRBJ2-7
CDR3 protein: CSGATGVKNEQYF
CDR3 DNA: TGCAGCGGGGCGACAGGGGTAAAGAACGAGCAGTACTTC

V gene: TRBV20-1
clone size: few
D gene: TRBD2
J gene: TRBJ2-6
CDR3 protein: CSAGGGDSGANVLTF
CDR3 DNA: TGCAGTGCCGGGGGGGGAGACTCTGGGGCCAACGTCCTGACTTTC

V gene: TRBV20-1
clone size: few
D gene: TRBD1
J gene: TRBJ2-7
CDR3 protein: CSATTSTGLRGEQYF
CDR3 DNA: TGCAGTGCTACCACCTCGACAGGGCTTCGAGGCGAGCAGTACTTC

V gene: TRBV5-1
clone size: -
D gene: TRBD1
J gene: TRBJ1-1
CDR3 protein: CASSYRTGVGTEAFF
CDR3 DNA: TGCGCCAGCAGCTACCGAACAGGGGTAGGCACTGAAGCTTTCTTT

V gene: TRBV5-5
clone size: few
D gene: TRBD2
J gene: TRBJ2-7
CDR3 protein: CASSLAPSGRAHEQYF
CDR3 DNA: TGTGCCAGCAGCTTGGCCCCTAGCGGGAGGGCCCACGAGCAGTACTTC

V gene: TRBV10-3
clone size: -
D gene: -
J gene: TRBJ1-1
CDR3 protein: CAISEGGGYTEAFF
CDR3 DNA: TGTGCCATCAGTGAGGGCGGCGGATACACTGAAGCTTTCTTT

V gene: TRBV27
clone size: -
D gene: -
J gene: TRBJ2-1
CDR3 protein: CASSLSRFDNEQFF
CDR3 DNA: TGTGCCAGCAGTTTATCGAGGTTCGACAATGAGCAGTTCTTC

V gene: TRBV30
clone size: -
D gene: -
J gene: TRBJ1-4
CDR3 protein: CASGVGEYEKLFF
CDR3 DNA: TGTGCCAGCGGCGTAGGGGAGTATGAAAAACTGTTTTTT

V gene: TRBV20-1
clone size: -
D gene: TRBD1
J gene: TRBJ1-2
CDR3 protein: CSARRPGGDGYTF
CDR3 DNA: TGCAGTGCTAGGAGGCCAGGGGGCGATGGCTACACCTTC

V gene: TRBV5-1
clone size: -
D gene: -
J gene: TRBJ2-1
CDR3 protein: CASSSYQGEQFF
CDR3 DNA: TGCGCCAGCAGCTCGTACCAAGGTGAGCAGTTCTTC

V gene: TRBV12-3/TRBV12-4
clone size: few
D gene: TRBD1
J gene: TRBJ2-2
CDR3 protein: CASSSGTGPGELFF
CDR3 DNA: TGTGCCAGCAGTTCCGGGACAGGGCCCGGGGAGCTGTTTTTT

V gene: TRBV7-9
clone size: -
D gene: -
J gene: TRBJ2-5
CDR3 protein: CASSGVETQYF
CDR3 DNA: TGTGCCAGCAGCGGGGTGGAGACCCAGTACTTC

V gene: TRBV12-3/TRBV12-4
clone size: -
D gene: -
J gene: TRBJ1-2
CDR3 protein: CASNLQGFYGYTF
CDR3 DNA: TGTGCCAGCAACTTACAGGGTTTTTATGGCTACACCTTC

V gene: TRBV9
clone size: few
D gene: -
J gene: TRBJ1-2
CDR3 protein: CASSVDPGTANYGYTF
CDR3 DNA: TGTGCCAGCAGCGTAGATCCAGGGACCGCTAACTATGGCTACACCTTC

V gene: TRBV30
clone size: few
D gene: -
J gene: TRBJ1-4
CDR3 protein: CAWSVDPGLSEKLFF
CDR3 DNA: TGTGCCTGGAGTGTAGATCCGGGGCTGAGTGAAAAACTGTTTTTT

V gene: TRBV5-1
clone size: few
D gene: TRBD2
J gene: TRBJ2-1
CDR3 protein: CASSNGGGYGHYNEQFF
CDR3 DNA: TGCGCCAGCTCAAATGGGGGAGGGTATGGTCATTACAATGAGCAGTTCTTC

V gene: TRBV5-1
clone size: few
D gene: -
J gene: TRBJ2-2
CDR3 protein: CASSLVGRWDTGELFF
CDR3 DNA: TGCGCCAGCAGCTTGGTAGGTCGCTGGGACACCGGGGAGCTGTTTTTT

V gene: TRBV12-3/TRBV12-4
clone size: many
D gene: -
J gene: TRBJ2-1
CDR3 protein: CASRVQETYNEQFF
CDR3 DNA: TGTGCCAGCAGGGTTCAGGAGACCTACAATGAGCAGTTCTTC

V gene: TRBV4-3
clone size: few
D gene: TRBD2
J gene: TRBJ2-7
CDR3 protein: CASSQVAGIYEQYF
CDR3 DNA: TGCGCCAGCAGCCAGGTAGCGGGTATCTACGAGCAGTACTTC

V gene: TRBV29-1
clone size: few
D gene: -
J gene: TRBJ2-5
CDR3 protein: CSATKETQYF
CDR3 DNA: TGCAGCGCCACAAAAGAGACCCAGTACTTC

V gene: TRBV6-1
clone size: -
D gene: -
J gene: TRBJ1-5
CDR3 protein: CASSQAPREQPQHF
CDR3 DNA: TGTGCCAGCAGTCAAGCCCCCAGGGAGCAGCCCCAGCATTTT

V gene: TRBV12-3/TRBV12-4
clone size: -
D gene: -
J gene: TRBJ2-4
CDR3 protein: CASRLTTGAHIQYF
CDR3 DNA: TGTGCCAGCCGTCTGACTACGGGGGCTCACATTCAGTACTTC

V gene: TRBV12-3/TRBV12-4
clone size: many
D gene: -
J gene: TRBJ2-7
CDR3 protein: CASSLRQGGQYF
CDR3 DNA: TGTGCCAGCAGTTTAAGGCAGGGGGGGCAGTACTTC

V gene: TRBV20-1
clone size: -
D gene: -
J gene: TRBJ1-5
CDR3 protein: CSARDGQLFDQPQHF
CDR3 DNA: TGCAGTGCTAGAGATGGGCAGCTATTCGATCAGCCCCAGCATTTT

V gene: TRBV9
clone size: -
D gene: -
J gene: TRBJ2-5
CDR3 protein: CASSRTEKTQYF
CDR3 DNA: TGTGCCAGCAGCAGGACTGAGAAGACCCAGTACTTC

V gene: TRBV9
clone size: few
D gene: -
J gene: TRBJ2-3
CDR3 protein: CASSTRHHTDTQYF
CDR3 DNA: TGTGCCAGCAGTACCAGACACCACACAGATACGCAGTATTTT

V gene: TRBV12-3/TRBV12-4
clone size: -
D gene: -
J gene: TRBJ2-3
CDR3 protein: CASSPTWATQYF
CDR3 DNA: TGTGCCAGCAGTCCCACCTGGGCTACGCAGTATTTT

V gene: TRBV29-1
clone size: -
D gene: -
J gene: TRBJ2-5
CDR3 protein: CSGGRGTFGETQYF
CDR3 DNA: TGCAGCGGGGGGCGCGGGACATTTGGAGAGACCCAGTACTTC

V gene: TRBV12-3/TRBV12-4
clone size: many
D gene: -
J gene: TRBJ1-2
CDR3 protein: CASSSGTGMSYGYTF
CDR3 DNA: TGTGCCAGCAGTTCGGGTACGGGGATGTCCTATGGCTACACCTTC

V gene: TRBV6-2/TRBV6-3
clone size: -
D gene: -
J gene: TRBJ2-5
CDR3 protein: CASSSKIRKGGETQYF
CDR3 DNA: TGTGCCAGCAGCTCAAAAATCAGGAAAGGAGGAGAGACCCAGTACTTC

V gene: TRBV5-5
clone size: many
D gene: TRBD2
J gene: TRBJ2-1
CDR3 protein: CASSLLAASYNEQFF
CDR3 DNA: TGTGCCAGCAGCTTGCTAGCGGCTAGTTACAATGAGCAGTTCTTC